This T cell receptor (beta chain) appears in the sequencing data of a study of T-cell memory formation after mild COVID-19. TCRdb redid the calling of the 5' RACE reads with MiXCR, one entry per CDR3 protein. The sample contains around 300,000 distinct CDR3 sequences, roughly 13% of which appear only once. The germline gives CDR1 MNHEY, CDR2 SMNVEV (reference sequence). The CDR3 has 14 amino acids. With 0 bases removed from V and 1 base from J, the gap between germline ends came to 6 bases. The chain carries TRBV27 and TRBJ1-1; D remains ambiguous. This TCR was sampled from a young man who had mild COVID-19 (a few samples of this study predate the infection). Cell type and time point are not known. The sequencing input was PBMCs or a T cell subset sorted from them (not recorded which). This chain's CDR3 is CASSLSWQNTEAFF. CDR3 in DNA: TGTGCCAGCAGTTTATCGTGGCAGAACACTGAAGCTTTCTTT.